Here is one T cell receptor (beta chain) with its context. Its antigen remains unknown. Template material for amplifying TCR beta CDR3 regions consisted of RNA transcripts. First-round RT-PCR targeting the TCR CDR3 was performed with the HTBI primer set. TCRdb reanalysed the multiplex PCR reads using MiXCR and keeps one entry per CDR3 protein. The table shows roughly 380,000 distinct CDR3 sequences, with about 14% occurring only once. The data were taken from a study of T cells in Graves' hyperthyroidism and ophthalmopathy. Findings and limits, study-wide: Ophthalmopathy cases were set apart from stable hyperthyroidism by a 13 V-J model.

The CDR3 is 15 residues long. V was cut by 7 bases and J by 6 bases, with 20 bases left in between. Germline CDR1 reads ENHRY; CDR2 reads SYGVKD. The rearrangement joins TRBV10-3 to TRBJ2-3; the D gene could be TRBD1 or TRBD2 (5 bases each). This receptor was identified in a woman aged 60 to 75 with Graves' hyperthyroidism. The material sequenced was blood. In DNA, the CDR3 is TGTGCCATCAACACCCCCGGGACCCGAGCCGATACGCAGTATTTT. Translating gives CAINTPGTRADTQYF.